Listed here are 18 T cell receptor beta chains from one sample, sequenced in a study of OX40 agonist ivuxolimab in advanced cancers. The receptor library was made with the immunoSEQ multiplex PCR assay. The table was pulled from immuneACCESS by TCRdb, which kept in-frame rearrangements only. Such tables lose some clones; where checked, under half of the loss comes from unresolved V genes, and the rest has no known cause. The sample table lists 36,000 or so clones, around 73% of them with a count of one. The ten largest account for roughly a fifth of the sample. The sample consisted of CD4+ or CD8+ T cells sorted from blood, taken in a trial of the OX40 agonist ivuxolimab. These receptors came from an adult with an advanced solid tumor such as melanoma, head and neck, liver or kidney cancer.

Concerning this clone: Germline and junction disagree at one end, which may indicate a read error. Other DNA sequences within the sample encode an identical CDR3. Here the CDR3 DNA reads TGCGCTAGCAGTGGGACAGGGTCCCAGCGTGAGCAGTACTTC. It is translated as CASSGTGSQREQYF. The chain joins TRBV10-2 to TRBJ2-7, with TRBD1 matching 9 bases. Germline-derived CDR1 and CDR2 are WSHSY and SAAADI. CDR3 length: 14 residues.

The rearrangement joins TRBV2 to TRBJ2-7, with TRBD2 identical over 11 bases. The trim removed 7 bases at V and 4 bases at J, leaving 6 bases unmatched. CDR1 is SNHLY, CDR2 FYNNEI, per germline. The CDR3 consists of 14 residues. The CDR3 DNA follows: TGTGCCAGCAAGACCGGGACTAGCGGTTACGAGCAGTACTTC. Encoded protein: CASKTGTSGYEQYF.

Written as DNA, the CDR3 is TGTGCCAGCAGCGAATCCGAATACAATGAGCAGTTCTTC. This sequence encodes CASSESEYNEQFF. The rearrangement links TRBV4-2 to TRBJ2-1; no clear D. CDR1 is LGHNA and CDR2 is YNFKEQ in the germline V gene. V lost 5 bases and J 4 bases, leaving 9 bases between the germline ends. The CDR3 is 13 residues long.

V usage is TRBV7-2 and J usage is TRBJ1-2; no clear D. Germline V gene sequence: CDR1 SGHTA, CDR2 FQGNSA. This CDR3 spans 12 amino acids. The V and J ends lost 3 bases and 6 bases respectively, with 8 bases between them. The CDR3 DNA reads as TGTGCCAGCAGCTTTAGGGTTGATGGCTACACCTTC. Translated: CASSFRVDGYTF.

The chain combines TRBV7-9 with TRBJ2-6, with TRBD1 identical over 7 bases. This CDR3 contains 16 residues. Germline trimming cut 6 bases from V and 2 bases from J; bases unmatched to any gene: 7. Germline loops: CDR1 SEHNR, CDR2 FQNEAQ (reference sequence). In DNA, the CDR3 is TGTGCCAGCAGGGGGACAGCCACCCCTGGGGCCAACGTCCTGACTTTC. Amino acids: CASRGTATPGANVLTF.

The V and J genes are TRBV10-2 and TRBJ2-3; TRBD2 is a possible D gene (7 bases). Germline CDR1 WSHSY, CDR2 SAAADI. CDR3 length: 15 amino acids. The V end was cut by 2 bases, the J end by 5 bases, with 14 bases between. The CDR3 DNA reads TGCGCCAGCAGTGAGGGGGCGGGGGCGGAAGATACGCAGTATTTT. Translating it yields CASSEGAGAEDTQYF.

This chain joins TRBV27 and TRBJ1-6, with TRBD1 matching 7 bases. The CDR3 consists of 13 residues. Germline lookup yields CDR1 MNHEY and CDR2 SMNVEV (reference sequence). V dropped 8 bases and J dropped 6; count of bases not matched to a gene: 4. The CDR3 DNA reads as TGTGCCAGCCACAGGGGTAGTAATTCACCCCTCCACTTT. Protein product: CASHRGSNSPLHF.

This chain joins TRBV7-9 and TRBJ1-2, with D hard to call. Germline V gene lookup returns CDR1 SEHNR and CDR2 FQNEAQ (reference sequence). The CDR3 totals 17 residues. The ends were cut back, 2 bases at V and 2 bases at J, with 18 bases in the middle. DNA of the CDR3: TGTGCCAGCAGCTTATCAATTTCCGGCCTATTGAACTATGGCTACACCTTC. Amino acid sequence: CASSLSISGLLNYGYTF.

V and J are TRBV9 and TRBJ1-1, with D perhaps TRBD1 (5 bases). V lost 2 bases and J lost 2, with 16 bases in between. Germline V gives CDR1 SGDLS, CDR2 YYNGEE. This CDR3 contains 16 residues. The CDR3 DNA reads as TGTGCCAGCAGCGTCGGAGTGGGGAGGGGAAACACTGAAGCTTTCTTT. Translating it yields CASSVGVGRGNTEAFF.

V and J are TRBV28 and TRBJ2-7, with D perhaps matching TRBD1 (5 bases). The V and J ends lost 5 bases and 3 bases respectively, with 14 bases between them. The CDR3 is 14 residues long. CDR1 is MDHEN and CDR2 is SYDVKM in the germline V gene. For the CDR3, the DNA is TGTGCCAGCAGTCCCATCAGGGTGAACTACGAGCAGTACTTC. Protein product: CASSPIRVNYEQYF.

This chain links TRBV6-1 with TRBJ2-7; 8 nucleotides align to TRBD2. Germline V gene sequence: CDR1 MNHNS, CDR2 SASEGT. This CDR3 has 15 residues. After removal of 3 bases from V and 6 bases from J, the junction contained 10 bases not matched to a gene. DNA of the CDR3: TGTGCCAGCAGTGACCCGAGCGGGAGTTCTGGCGAGCAGTACTTC. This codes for CASSDPSGSSGEQYF.

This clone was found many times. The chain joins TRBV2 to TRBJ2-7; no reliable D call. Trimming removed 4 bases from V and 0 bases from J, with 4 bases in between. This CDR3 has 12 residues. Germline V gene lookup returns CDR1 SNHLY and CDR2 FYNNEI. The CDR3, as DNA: TGTGCCAGCAGTGGAGACTCCTACGAGCAGTACTTC. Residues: CASSGDSYEQYF.

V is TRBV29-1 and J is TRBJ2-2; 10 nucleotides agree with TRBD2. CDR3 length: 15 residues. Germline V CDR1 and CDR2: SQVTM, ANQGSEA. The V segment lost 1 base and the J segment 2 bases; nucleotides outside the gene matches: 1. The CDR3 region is CSVEGTSGNTGELFF. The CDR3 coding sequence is TGCAGCGTTGAAGGGACTAGCGGCAACACCGGGGAGCTGTTTTTT.

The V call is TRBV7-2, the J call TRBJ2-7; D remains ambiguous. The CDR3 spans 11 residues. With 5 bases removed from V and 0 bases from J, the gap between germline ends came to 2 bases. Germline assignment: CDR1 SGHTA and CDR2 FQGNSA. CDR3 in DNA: TGTGCCAGCAGCGACTCCTACGAGCAGTACTTC. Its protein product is CASSDSYEQYF.

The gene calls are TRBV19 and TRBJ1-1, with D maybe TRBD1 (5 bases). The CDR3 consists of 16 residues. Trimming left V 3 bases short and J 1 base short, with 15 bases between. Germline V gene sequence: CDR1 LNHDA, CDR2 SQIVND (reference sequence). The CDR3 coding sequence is TGTGCCAGTAGTATGGGGTTGGGCAGGGCGAACACTGAAGCTTTCTTT. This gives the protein CASSMGLGRANTEAFF.

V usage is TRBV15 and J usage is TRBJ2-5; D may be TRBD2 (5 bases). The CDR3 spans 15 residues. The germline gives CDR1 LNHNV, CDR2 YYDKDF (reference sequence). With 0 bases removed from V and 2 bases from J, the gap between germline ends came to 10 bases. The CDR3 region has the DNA TGTGCCACCAGCAGAGATATTAGCGCTCAAGAGACCCAGTACTTC. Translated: CATSRDISAQETQYF. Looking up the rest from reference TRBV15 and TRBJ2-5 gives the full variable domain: DAMVIQNPRYQVTQFGKPVTLSCSQTLNHNVMYWYQQKSSQAPKLLFHYYDKDFNNEADTPDNFQSRRPNTSFCFLDIRSPGLGDTAMYLCATSRDISAQETQYFGPGTRLLVL.

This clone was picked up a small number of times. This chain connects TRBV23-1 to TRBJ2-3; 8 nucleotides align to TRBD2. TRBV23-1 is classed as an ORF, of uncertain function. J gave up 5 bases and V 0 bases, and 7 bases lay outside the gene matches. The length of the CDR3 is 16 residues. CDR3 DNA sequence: TGCGCCAGCAGTCAATCGACAGGCGGGGGGTTAGATACGCAGTATTTT. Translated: CASSQSTGGGLDTQYF.

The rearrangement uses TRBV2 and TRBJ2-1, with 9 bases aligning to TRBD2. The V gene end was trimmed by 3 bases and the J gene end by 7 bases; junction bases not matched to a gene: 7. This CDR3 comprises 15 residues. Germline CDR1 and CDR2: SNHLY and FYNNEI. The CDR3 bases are TGTGCCAGCAGTGACGCCGGACTAGCGCTTAATGAGCAGTTCTTC. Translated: CASSDAGLALNEQFF.